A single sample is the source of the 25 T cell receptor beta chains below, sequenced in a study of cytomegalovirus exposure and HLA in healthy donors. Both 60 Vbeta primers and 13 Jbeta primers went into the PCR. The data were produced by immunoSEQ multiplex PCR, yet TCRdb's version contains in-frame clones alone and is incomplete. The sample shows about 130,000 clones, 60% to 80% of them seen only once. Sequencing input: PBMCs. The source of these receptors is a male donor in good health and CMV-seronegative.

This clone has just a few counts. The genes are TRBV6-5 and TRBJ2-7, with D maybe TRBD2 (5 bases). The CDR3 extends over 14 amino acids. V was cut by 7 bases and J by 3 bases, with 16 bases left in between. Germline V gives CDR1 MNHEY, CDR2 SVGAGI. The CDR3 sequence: CASKRTLTIYEQYF. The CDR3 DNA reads TGTGCCAGCAAGCGGACGTTAACTATCTACGAGCAGTACTTC.

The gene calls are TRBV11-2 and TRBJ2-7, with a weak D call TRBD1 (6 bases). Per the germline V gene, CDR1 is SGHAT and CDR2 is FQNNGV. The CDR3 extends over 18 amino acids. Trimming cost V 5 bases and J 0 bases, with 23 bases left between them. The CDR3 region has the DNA TGTGCCAGCAGCGCCCTGGTCCCGTACAGACAGGCCTCCTACGAGCAGTACTTC. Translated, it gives CASSALVPYRQASYEQYF.

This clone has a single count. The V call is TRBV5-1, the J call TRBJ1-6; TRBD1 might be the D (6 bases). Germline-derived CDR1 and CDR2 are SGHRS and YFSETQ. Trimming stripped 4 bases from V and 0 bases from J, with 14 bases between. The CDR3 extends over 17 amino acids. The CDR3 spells CASSRQELSSYNSPLHF. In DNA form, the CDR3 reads TGCGCCAGCAGCAGACAGGAACTTTCCTCCTATAATTCACCCCTCCACTTT.

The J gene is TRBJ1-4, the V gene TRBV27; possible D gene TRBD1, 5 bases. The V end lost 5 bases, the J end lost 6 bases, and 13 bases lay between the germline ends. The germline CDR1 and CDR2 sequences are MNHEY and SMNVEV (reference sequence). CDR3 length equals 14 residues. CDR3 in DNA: TGTGCCAGCAGTCGACAGCACATTGATGAAAAACTGTTTTTT. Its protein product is CASSRQHIDEKLFF.

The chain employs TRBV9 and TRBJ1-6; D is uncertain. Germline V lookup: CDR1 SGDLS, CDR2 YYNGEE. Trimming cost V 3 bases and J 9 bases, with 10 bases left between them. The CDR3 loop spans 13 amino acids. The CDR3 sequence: CASSALYSSPLHF. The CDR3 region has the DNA TGTGCCAGCAGCGCGCTTTACAGTTCACCCCTCCACTTT. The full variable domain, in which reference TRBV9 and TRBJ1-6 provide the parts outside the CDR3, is DSGVTQTPKHLITATGQRVTLRCSPRSGDLSVYWYQQSLDQGLQFLIQYYNGEERAKGNILERFSAQQFPDLHSELNLSSLELGDSALYFCASSALYSSPLHFGNGTRLTVT.

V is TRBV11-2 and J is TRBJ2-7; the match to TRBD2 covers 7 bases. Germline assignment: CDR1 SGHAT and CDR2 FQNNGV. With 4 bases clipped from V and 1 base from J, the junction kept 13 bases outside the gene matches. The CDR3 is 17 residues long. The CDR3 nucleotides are TGTGCCAGCAGCTCACCAAAGGGACTAAAAAGGTCCTACGAGCAGTACTTC. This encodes CASSSPKGLKRSYEQYF.

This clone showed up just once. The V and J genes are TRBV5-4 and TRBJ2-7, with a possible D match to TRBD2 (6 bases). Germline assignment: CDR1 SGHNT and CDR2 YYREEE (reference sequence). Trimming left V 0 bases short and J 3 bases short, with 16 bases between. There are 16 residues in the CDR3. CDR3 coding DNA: TGTGCCAGCAGCTTGGATGTGGGCCCCGGGGGCTACGAGCAGTACTTC. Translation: CASSLDVGPGGYEQYF.

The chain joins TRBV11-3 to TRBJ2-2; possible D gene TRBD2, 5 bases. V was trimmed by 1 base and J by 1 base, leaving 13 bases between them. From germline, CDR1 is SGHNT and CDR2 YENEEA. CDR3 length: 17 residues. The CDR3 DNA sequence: TGTGCCAGCAGCTTAGTCCCGGGGAAGTTGAACACCGGGGAGCTGTTTTTT. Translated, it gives CASSLVPGKLNTGELFF. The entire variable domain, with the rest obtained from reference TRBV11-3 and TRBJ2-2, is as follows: EAGVVQSPRYKIIEKKQPVAFWCNPISGHNTLYWYLQNLGQGPELLIRYENEEAVDDSQLPKDRFSAERLKGVDSTLKIQPAELGDSAVYLCASSLVPGKLNTGELFFGEGSRLTVL.

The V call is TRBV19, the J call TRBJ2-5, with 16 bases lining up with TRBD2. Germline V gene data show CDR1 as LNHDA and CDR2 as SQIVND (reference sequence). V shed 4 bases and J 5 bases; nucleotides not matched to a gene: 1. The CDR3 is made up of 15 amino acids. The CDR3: CASSTGLAGGETQYF. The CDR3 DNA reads TGTGCCAGTAGTACGGGACTAGCGGGAGGGGAGACCCAGTACTTC.

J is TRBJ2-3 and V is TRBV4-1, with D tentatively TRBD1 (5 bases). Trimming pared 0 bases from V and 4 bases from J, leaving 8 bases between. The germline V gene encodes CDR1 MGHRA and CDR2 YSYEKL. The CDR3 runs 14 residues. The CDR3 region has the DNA TGCGCCAGCAGCCAAGACAGGGCGTCAGATACGCAGTATTTT. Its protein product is CASSQDRASDTQYF.

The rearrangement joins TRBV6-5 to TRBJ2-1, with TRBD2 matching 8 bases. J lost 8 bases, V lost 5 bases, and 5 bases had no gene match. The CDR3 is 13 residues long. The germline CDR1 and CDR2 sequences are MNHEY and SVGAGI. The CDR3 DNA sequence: TGTGCCAGCAGTCCCGGGAGGGGACATGAGCAGTTCTTC. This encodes CASSPGRGHEQFF.

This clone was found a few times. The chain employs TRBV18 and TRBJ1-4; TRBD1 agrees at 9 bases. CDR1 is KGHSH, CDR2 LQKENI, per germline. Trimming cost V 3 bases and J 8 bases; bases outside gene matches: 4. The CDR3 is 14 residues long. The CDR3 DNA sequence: TGTGCCAGCTCACCCACGACAGGGGGAGAAAAACTGTTTTTT. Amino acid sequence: CASSPTTGGEKLFF.

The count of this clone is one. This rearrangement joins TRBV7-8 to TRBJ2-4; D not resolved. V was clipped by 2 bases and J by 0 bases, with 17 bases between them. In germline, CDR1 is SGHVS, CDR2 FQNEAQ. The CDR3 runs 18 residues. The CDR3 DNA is TGTGCCAGCAGCTTATCGGCGTTGACACGCAAAGCCAAAAACATTCAGTACTTC. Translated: CASSLSALTRKAKNIQYF.

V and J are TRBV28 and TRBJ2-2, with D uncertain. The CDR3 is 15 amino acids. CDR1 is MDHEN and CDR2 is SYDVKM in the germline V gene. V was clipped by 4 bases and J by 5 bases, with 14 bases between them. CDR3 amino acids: CASSSARSPTGELFF. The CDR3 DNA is TGTGCCAGCAGTTCCGCTAGGTCACCGACCGGGGAGCTGTTTTTT.

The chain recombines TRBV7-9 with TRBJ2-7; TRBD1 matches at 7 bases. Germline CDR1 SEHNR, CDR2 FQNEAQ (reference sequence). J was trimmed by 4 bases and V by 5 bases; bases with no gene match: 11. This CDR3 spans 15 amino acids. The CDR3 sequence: CASSHTGVRPYEQYF. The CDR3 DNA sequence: TGTGCCAGCAGCCACACAGGGGTCCGACCTTACGAGCAGTACTTC.

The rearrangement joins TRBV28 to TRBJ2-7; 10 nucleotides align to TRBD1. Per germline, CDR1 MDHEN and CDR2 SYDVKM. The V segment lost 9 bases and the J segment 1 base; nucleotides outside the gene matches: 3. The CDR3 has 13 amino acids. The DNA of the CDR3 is TGTGCCAGTACGGGACAGGGGTCCTACGAGCAGTACTTC. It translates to CASTGQGSYEQYF.

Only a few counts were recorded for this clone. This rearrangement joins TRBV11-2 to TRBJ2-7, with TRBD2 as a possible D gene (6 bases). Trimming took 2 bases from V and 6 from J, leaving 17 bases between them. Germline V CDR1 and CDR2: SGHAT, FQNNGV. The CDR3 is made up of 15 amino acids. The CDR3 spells CASSLWERADFEQYF. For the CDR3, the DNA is TGTGCCAGCAGCTTATGGGAGCGGGCTGACTTCGAGCAGTACTTC.

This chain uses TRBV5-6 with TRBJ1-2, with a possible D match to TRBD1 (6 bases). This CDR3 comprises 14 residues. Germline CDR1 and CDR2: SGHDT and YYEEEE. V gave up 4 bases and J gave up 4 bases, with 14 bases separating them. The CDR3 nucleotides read TGTGCCAGCAGCACTTTCGGGACACCCTATGGCTACACCTTC. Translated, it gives CASSTFGTPYGYTF.

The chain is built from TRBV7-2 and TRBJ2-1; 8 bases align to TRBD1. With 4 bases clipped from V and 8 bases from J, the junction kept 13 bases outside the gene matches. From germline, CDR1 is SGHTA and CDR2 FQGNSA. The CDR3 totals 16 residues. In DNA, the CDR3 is TGTGCCAGCAGCTCGTTAAAACAGGGGGTACGGGATGAGCAGTTCTTC. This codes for CASSSLKQGVRDEQFF.

DNA for the CDR3: TGTGCCAGTAAGGACAGGGCGAGCAATCAGCCCCAGCATTTT. Protein sequence: CASKDRASNQPQHF. The V and J genes are TRBV28 and TRBJ1-5; 8 positions match TRBD1. This CDR3 region has 14 residues. Germline lookup yields CDR1 MDHEN and CDR2 SYDVKM. The junction had 5 bases not matched to a gene; V was cut back by 9 bases and J by 1 base.

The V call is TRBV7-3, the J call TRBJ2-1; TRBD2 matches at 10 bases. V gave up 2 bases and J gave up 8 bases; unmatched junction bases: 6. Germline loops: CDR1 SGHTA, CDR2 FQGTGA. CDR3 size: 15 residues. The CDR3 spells CASSLAAGGPDEQFF. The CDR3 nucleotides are TGTGCCAGCAGCTTAGCAGCGGGGGGGCCCGATGAGCAGTTCTTC.

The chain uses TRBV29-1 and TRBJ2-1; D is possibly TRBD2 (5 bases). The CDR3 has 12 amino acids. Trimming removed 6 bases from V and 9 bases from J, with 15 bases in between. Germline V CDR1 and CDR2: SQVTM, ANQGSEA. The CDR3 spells CSVSGLEIEQFF. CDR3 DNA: TGCAGCGTCTCAGGACTGGAAATTGAGCAGTTCTTC.

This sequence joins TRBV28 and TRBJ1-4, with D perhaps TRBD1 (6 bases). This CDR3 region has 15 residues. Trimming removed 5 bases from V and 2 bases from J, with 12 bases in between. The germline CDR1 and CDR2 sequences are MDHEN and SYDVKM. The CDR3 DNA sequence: TGTGCCAGCAGTGGCCGGACAGTGACTAATGAAAAACTGTTTTTT. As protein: CASSGRTVTNEKLFF.

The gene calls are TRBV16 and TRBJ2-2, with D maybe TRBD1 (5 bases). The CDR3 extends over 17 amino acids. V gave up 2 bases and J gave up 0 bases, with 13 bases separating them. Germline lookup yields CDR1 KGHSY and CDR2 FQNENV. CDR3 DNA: TGTGCCAGCAGCCAACGACAGCTTACCACGAACACCGGGGAGCTGTTTTTT. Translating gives CASSQRQLTTNTGELFF. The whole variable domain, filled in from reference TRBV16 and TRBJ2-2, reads GEEVAQTPKHLVRGEGQKAKLYCAPIKGHSYVFWYQQVLKNEFKFLISFQNENVFDETGMPKERFSAKCLPNSPCSLEIQATKLEDSAVYFCASSQRQLTTNTGELFFGEGSRLTVL.

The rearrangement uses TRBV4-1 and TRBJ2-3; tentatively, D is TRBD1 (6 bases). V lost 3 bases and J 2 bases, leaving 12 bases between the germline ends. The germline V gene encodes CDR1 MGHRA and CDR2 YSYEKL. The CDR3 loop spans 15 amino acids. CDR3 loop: CASSQNTGYTDTQYF. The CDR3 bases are TGCGCCAGCAGCCAGAATACAGGGTACACAGATACGCAGTATTTT.